The 13 T cell receptor beta chains below come from one sample, sequenced in a study of T cell changes during pregnancy in multiple sclerosis. Some clones are missing from TCRdb's copy, which holds only in-frame ones; the method was immunoSEQ multiplex PCR. The sample comprises around 30,000 clones, about 87% of which are singletons, and about 8% rests with the top ten. This material consisted of CD8+ T cells from peripheral blood mononuclear cells, taken before pregnancy. Source of these receptors: a female donor with multiple sclerosis, enrolled in a pregnancy study.

The chain uses TRBV29-1 and TRBJ2-7, with 9 bases aligning to TRBD1. Germline trimming cut 5 bases from V and 3 bases from J; bases unmatched to any gene: 8. Germline values: CDR1 SQVTM, CDR2 ANQGSEA. The CDR3 has 14 amino acids. This CDR3 reads CSVFSGQGYYEQYF. For the CDR3, the DNA is TGCAGCGTTTTCTCGGGACAGGGCTACTACGAGCAGTACTTC.

The V call is TRBV30, the J call TRBJ2-1; tentatively, D is TRBD1 (6 bases). Germline CDR1 reads GTSNPN; CDR2 reads SVGIG (reference sequence). With 2 bases removed from V and 4 bases from J, the gap between germline ends came to 9 bases. The CDR3 has 13 amino acids. Written as DNA, the CDR3 is TGTGCCTGGAGTCGGACAGCTTACAATGAGCAGTTCTTC. Translating it yields CAWSRTAYNEQFF. The whole variable domain, filled in from reference TRBV30 and TRBJ2-1, reads SQTIHQWPATLVQPVGSPLSLECTVEGTSNPNLYWYRQAAGRGLQLLFYSVGIGQISSEVPQNLSASRPQDRQFILSSKKLLLSDSGFYLCAWSRTAYNEQFFGPGTRLTVL.

The chain joins TRBV30 to TRBJ1-1; TRBD1 matches 9 bases. Losses at the gene ends were 3 bases for V and 6 bases for J; bases not matched to a gene: 5. The germline V gene has CDR1 GTSNPN and CDR2 SVGIG (reference sequence). The CDR3 spans 13 residues. CDR3 sequence: CAWSLTGGSEAFF. CDR3 sequence (DNA): TGTGCCTGGAGCCTGACAGGGGGTTCTGAAGCTTTCTTT.

The chain employs TRBV9 and TRBJ2-5, with TRBD2 matching over 11 bases. The germline CDR1 and CDR2 sequences are SGDLS and YYNGEE. V shed 3 bases and J 5 bases; nucleotides not matched to a gene: 12. The CDR3 runs to 17 residues. The CDR3 DNA follows: TGTGCCAGCAGCGACCCTCTTAGCGGGGGGGCAATTGAGACCCAGTACTTC. This sequence encodes CASSDPLSGGAIETQYF.

This clone has a handful of counts. The J gene is TRBJ1-6, the V gene TRBV6-1; D is undetermined. The CDR3 has 14 amino acids. Trimming stripped 8 bases from V and 8 bases from J, with 16 bases between. CDR1 and CDR2 from the germline V gene are MNHNS and SASEGT. The CDR3: CASERTPEDSPLHF. DNA for the CDR3: TGTGCCAGCGAGCGGACCCCGGAGGATTCACCCCTCCACTTT.

This clone appeared many times. V usage is TRBV2 and J usage is TRBJ2-7, with a tentative D call TRBD1 (6 bases). The ends were cut back, 6 bases at V and 4 bases at J, with 7 bases in the middle. Germline V gene lookup returns CDR1 SNHLY and CDR2 FYNNEI. The CDR3 consists of 11 residues. CDR3 residues: CASRDRYEQYF. CDR3 sequence (DNA): TGTGCCAGCAGAGACAGGTACGAGCAGTACTTC.

This clone appeared once. The chain is built from TRBV21-1 and TRBJ1-5. TRBV21-1 is a pseudogene locus. CDR3 length: 13 amino acids. The CDR3 bases are TGTGCCAGCAGCAAATGGGGAGCGGGTCCCCAGCATTTT. Residues: CASSKWGAGPQHF.

The rearrangement joins TRBV5-1 to TRBJ2-2; the match to TRBD1 covers 9 bases. The CDR3 spans 18 residues. V lost 5 bases, J lost 3 bases, and 14 bases stayed unmatched. From germline, CDR1 is SGHRS and CDR2 YFSETQ. The CDR3 reads CASRGSRQGEVYTGELFF. The CDR3 nucleotides are TGCGCCAGCAGGGGATCGCGACAGGGGGAAGTTTACACCGGGGAGCTGTTTTTT.

The V gene is TRBV5-4, the J gene TRBJ2-1; a possible D gene is TRBD2 (7 bases). Trimming took off 6 bases at V and 9 bases at J, with 13 bases between the two ends. The germline V gene has CDR1 SGHNT and CDR2 YYREEE (reference sequence). CDR3 size: 12 residues. CDR3 in amino acids: CASTWEGGEQFF. The CDR3 DNA reads TGTGCCAGCACCTGGGAGGGGGGTGAGCAGTTCTTC.

This chain joins TRBV27 and TRBJ1-5; a weak D match, TRBD1 (5 bases). The germline gives CDR1 MNHEY, CDR2 SMNVEV (reference sequence). This CDR3 contains 19 residues. The ends were cut back, 0 bases at V and 0 bases at J, with 18 bases in the middle. DNA for the CDR3: TGTGCCAGCAGTTTATCAGCCCGGGTCGGGGGGATTAGCAATCAGCCCCAGCATTTT. It is translated as CASSLSARVGGISNQPQHF.

This clone was found a few times. The V gene is TRBV10-3, the J gene TRBJ2-7; D remains unclear. The germline CDR1 and CDR2 sequences are ENHRY and SYGVKD. This CDR3 spans 13 amino acids. The ends were cut back, 3 bases at V and 4 bases at J, with 10 bases in the middle. The CDR3: CAISETERYEQYF. CDR3 coding DNA: TGTGCCATCAGTGAAACAGAAAGATACGAGCAGTACTTC.

The V call is TRBV27, the J call TRBJ1-5, with D possibly being TRBD1 (6 bases). The CDR3 has 16 amino acids. Germline CDR1 MNHEY, CDR2 SMNVEV (reference sequence). V lost 3 bases, J lost 2 bases, and 14 bases lay in between. The CDR3 here is CASSFLTGSGNQPQHF. DNA of the CDR3: TGTGCCAGCAGTTTCCTCACAGGGTCGGGCAATCAGCCCCAGCATTTT.

The chain carries TRBV7-6 and TRBJ2-5; 10 nucleotides line up with TRBD2. The germline V gene encodes CDR1 SGHVS and CDR2 FNYEAQ. CDR3 length: 16 residues. The V gene end was trimmed by 5 bases and the J gene end by 0 bases; junction bases not matched to a gene: 6. The CDR3 spells CASSATSGTHQETQYF. As DNA, the CDR3 is TGTGCCAGCAGCGCCACTAGCGGGACCCACCAAGAGACCCAGTACTTC.